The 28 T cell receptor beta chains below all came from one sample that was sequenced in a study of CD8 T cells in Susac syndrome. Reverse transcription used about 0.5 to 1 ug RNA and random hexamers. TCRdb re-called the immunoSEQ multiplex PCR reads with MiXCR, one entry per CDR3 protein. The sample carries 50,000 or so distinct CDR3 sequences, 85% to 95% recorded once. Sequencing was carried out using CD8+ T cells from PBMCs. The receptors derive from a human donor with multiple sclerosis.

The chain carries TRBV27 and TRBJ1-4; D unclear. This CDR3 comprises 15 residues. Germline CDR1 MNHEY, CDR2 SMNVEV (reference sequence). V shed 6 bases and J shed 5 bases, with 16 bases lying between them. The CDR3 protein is CASRMTPLENEKLFF. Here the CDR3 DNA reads TGTGCCAGCAGAATGACACCTCTCGAAAATGAAAAACTGTTTTTT.

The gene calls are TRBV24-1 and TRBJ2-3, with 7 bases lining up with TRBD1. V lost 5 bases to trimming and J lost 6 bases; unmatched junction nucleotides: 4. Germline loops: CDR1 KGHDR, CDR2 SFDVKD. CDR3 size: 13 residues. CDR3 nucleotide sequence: TGTGCCACCAGTGGAGACAGGGCGGATACGCAGTATTTT. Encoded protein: CATSGDRADTQYF.

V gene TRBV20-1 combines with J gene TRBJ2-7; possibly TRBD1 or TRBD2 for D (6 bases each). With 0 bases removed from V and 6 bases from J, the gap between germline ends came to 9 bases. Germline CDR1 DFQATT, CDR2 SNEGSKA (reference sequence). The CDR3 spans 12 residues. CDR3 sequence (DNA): TGCAGTGCTAGAGATACGGGGGCCGAGCAGTACTTC. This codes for CSARDTGAEQYF.

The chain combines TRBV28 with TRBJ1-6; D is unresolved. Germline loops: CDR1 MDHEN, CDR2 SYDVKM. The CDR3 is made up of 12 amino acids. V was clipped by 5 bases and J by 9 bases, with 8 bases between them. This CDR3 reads CASSRPLSPLHF. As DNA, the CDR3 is TGTGCCAGCAGTAGGCCCCTTTCACCCCTCCACTTT.

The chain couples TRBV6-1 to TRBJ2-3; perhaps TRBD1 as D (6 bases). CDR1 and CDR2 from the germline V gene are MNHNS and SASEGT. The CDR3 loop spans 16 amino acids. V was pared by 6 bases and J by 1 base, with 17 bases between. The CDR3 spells CASRGSHRARTDTQYF. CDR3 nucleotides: TGTGCCAGCAGAGGGTCCCACAGGGCCCGCACAGATACGCAGTATTTT.

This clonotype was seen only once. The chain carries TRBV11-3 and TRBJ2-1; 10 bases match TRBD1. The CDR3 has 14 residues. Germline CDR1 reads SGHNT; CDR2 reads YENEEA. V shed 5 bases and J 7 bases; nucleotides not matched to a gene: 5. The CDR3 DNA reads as TGTGCCAGCAGCCCAAGGACAGGGGGGAATGAGCAGTTCTTC. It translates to CASSPRTGGNEQFF.

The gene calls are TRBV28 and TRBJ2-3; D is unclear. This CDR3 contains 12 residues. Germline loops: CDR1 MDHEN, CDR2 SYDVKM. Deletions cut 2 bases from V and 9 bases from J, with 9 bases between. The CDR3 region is CASSLSKTTQYF. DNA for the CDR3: TGTGCCAGCAGTTTAAGCAAAACGACGCAGTATTTT.

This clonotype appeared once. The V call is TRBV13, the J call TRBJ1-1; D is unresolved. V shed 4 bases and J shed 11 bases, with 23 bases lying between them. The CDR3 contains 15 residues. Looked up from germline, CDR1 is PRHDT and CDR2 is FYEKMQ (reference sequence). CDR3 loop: CASSSPLEGHTSAFF. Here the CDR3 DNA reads TGTGCCAGCAGCTCACCGTTGGAGGGCCACACGTCGGCTTTCTTT.

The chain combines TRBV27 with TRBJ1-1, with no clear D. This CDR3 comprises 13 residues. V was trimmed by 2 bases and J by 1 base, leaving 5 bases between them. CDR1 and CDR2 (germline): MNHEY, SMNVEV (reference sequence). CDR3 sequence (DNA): TGTGCCAGCAGTTTAACGAGGAACACTGAAGCTTTCTTT. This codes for CASSLTRNTEAFF.

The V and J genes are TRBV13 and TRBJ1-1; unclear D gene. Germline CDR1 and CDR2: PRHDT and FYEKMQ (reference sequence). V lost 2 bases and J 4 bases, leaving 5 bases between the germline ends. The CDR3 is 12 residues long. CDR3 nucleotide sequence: TGTGCCAGCAGCTTACTGATCACTGAAGCTTTCTTT. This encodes CASSLLITEAFF.

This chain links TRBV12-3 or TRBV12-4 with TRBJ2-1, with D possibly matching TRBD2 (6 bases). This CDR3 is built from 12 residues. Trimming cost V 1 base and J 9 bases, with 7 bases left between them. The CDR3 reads CASSLVSGEQFF. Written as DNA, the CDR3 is TGTGCCAGCAGTTTAGTTAGCGGTGAGCAGTTCTTC.

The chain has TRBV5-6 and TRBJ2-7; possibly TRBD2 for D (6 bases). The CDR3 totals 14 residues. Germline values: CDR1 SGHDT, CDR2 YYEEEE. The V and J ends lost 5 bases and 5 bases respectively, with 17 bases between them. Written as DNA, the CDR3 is TGTGCCAGCAGTCCGGACGGGGGAAGGAACGAGCAGTACTTC. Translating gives CASSPDGGRNEQYF.

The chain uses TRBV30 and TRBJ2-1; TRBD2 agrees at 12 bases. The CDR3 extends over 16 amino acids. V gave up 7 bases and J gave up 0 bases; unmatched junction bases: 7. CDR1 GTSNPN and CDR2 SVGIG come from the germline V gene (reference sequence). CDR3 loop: CASLLAGGLSYNEQFF. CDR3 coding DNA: TGTGCCTCGCTACTAGCGGGGGGACTCTCCTACAATGAGCAGTTCTTC.

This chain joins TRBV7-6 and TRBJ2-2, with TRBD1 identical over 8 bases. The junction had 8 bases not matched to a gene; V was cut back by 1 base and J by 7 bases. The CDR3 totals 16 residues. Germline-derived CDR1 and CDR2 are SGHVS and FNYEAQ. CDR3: CASSLVDRGVLGELFF. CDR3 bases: TGTGCCAGCAGCTTAGTAGACAGGGGAGTGCTCGGGGAGCTGTTTTTT.

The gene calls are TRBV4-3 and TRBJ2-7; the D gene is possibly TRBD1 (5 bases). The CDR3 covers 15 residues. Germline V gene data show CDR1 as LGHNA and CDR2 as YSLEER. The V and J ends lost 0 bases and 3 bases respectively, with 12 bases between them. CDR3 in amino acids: CASSQDSREGYEQYF. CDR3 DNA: TGCGCCAGCAGCCAAGATAGCAGGGAAGGCTACGAGCAGTACTTC.

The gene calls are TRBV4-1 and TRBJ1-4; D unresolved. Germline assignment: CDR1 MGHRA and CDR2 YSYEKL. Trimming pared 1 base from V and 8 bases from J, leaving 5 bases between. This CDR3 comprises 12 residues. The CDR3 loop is CASSQANEKLFF. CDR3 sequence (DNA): TGCGCCAGCAGCCAAGCGAACGAAAAACTGTTTTTT.

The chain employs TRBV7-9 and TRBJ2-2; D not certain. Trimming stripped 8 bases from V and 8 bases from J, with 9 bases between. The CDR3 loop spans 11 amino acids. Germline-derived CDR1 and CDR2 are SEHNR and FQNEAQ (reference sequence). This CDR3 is CASPSSGELFF. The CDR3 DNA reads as TGTGCCAGCCCCAGTTCGGGGGAGCTGTTTTTT.

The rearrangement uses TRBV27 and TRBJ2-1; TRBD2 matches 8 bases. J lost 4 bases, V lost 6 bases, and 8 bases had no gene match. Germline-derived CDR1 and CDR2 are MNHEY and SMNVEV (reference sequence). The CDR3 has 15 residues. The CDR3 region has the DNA TGTGCCAGCAGCAGCGGGAGCGGGTATTACAATGAGCAGTTCTTC. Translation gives CASSSGSGYYNEQFF.

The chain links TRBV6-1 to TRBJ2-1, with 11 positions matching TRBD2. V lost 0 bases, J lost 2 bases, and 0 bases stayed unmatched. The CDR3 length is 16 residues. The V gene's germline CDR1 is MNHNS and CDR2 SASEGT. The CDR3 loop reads CASSEASGGAYNEQFF. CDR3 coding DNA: TGTGCCAGCAGTGAAGCTAGCGGGGGGGCCTACAATGAGCAGTTCTTC.

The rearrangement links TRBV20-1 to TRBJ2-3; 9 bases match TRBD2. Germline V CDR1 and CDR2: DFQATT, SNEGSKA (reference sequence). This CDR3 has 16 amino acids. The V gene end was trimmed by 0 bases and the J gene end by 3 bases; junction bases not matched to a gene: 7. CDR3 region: CSARDPERGETDTQYF. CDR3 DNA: TGCAGTGCTAGAGACCCCGAGCGGGGGGAAACAGATACGCAGTATTTT.

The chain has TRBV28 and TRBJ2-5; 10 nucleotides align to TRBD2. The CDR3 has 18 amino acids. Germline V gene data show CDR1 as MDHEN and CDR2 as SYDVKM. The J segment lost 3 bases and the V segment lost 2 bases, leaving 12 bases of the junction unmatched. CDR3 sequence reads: CASSLIVGWTSGKETQYF. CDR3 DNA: TGTGCCAGCAGTTTAATCGTTGGGTGGACTAGCGGCAAAGAGACCCAGTACTTC.

CDR3 in amino acids: CASSARGYEQYF. In nucleotides, the CDR3 is TGCGCCAGCAGCGCCAGGGGCTACGAGCAGTACTTC. The rearrangement uses TRBV5-1 and TRBJ2-7, with D maybe TRBD1 (6 bases). CDR3 length: 12 residues. From germline, CDR1 is SGHRS and CDR2 YFSETQ. V was pared by 4 bases and J by 3 bases, with 8 bases between.

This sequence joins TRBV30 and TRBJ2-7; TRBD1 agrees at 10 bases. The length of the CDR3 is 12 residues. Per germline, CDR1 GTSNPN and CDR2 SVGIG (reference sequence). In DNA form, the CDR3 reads TGTGCTGGGGACAGGGGAGTCTACGAGCAGTACTTC. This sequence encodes CAGDRGVYEQYF.

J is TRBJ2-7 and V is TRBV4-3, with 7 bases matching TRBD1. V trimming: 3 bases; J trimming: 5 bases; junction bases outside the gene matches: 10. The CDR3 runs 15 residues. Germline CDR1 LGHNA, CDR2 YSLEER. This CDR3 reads CASSHGTGTANEQYF. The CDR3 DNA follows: TGCGCCAGCAGCCATGGTACCGGGACAGCGAACGAGCAGTACTTC.

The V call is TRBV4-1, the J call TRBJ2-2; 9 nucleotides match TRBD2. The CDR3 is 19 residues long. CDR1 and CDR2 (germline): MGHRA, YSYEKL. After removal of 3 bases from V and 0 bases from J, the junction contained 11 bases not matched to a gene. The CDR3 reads CASSHRGAGGRPNTGELFF. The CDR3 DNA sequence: TGCGCCAGCAGCCACAGAGGGGCGGGGGGGCGCCCGAACACCGGGGAGCTGTTTTTT.

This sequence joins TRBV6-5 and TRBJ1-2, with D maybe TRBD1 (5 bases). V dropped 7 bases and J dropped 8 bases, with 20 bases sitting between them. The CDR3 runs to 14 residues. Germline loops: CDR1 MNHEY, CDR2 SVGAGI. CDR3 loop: CASTTNRGERGYTF. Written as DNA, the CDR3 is TGTGCCAGCACCACGAACCGGGGGGAGAGGGGCTACACCTTC.

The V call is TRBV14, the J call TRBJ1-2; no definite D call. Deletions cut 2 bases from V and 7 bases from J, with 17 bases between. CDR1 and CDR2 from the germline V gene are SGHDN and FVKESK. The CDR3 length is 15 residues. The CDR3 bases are TGTGCCAGCAGCCAACCCCAGGAGGGTTTTCCTGGCTACACCTTC. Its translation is CASSQPQEGFPGYTF.

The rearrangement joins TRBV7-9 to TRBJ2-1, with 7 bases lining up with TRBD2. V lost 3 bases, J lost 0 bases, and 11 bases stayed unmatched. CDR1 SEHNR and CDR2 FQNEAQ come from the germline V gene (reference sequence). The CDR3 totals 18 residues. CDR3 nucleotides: TGTGCCAGCAGCTTCATAGGACTAGAAGTAATCTCCTACAATGAGCAGTTCTTC. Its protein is CASSFIGLEVISYNEQFF. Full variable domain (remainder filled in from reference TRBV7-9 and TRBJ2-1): DTGVSQNPRHKITKRGQNVTFRCDPISEHNRLYWYRQTLGQGPEFLTYFQNEAQLEKSRLLSDRFSAERPKGSFSTLEIQRTEQGDSAMYLCASSFIGLEVISYNEQFFGPGTRLTVL.